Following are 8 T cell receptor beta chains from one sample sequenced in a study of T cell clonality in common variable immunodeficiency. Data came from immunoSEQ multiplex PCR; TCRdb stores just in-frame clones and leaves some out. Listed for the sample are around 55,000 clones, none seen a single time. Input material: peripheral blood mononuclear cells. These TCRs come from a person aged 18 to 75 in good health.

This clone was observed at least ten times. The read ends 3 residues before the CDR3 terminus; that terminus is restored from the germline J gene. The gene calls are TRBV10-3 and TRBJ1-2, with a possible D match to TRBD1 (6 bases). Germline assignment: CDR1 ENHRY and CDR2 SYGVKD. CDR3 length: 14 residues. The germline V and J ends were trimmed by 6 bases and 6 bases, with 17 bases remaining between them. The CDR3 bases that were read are TGTGCCATCAGCGTGGGAAAGGGGGTAAATGGC. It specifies CAISVGKGVNG. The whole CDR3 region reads CAISVGKGVNGYTF.

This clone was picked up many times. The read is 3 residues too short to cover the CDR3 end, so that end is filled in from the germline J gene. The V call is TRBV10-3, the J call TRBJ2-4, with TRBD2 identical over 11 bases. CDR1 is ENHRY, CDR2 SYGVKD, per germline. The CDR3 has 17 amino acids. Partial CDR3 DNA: TGTGCCATCAGTGAGTCGCCCCTAGCGGGGGGACGGGTTGGT. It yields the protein CAISESPLAGGRVG. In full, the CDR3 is CAISESPLAGGRVGQYF.

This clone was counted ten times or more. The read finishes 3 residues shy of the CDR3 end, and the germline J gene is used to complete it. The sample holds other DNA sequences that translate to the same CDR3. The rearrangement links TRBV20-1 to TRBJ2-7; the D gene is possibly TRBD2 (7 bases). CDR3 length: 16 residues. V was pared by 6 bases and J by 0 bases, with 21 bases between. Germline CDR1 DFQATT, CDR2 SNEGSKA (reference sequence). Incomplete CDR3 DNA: TGCAGTGCCAGGGGCGCCGCGGGCGGGAGCTCCTACGAG. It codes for CSARGAAGGSSYE. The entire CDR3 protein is CSARGAAGGSSYEQYF.

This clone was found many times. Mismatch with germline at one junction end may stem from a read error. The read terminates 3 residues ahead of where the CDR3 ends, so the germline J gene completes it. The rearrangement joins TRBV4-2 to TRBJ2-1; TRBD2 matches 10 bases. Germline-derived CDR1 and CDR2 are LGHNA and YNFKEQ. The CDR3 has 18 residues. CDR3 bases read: TGCGCCAGCAGCCAAGGAAGGAGCGGGAGGGCCAAGTACAATGAG. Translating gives CASSQGRSGRAKYNE. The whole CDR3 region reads CASSQGRSGRAKYNEQFF.

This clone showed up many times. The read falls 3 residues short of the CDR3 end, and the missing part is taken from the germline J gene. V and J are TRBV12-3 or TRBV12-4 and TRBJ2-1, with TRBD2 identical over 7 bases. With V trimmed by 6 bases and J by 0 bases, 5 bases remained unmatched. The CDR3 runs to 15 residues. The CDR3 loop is CASSSGGSSYNEQFF. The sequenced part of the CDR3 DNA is TGTGCCAGCAGCTCCGGGGGGAGCTCCTACAATGAG.

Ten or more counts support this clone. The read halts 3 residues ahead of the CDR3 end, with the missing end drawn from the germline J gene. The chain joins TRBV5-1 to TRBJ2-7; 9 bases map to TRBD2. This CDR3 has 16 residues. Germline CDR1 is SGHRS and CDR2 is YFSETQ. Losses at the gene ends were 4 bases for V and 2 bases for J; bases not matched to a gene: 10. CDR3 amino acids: CASSMGPSGETYEQYF. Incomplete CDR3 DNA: TGCGCCAGCAGCATGGGCCCTAGCGGGGAGACCTACGAG.

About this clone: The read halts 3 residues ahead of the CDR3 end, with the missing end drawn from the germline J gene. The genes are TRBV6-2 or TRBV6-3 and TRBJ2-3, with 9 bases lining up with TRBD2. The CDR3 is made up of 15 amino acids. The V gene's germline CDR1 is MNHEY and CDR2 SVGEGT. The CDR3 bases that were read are TGTGCCAGCAGCAAGCTAGCGGGGCTACAAGAGACG. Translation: CASSKLAGLQET. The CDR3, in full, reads CASSKLAGLQETQYF.

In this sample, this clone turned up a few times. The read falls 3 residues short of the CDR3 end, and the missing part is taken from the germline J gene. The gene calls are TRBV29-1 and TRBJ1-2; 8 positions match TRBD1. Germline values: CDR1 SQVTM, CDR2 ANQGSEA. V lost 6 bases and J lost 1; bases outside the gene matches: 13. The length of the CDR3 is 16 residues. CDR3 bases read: TGCAGCGTGAACGACAGGGGATACAAACTTAACTATGGC. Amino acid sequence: CSVNDRGYKLNYG. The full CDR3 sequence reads CSVNDRGYKLNYGYTF.